The rows below give T cell receptor beta chains drawn from one sample of a study of tumor-infiltrating lymphocytes in primary liver carcinoma. TCRdb processed the multiplex PCR reads anew with MiXCR; each CDR3 protein has one entry. The table includes roughly 120,000 distinct CDR3 sequences, roughly three fifths detected once. Material: liver tumor tissue from sampling region 1. The receptors derive from a woman aged 55-69 years with primary liver carcinoma and hepatitis B virus infection. CDR3s include the opening cysteine and the closing phenylalanine or tryptophan. D genes are given only for firm matches. Size is omitted from some rows. Given values are once, few, many or a class for expanded clones.

size	D	V	J	CDR3	DNA
.	.	TRBV5-1	TRBJ1-1	CASSSTAVGNTEAFF	TGCGCCAGCAGCTCGACCGCCGTGGGGAACACTGAAGCTTTCTTT
.	TRBD1	TRBV28	TRBJ1-1	CASSLTGGQDTEAFF	TGTGCCAGCAGTTTAACAGGGGGACAGGACACTGAAGCTTTCTTT
.	.	TRBV29-1	TRBJ1-1	CSVDRQNTEDFF	TGCAGCGTTGATAGACAGAACACTGAAGATTTCTTT
.	.	TRBV29-1	TRBJ1-1	CRVAALTATEAFF	TGCAGAGTTGCGGCCCTAACGGCCACTGAAGCTTTCTTT
.	TRBD2	TRBV11-3	TRBJ2-7	CAGNLVVYRGLAGPYEQYF	TGTGCCGGCAACTTAGTCGTATACAGGGGACTAGCGGGACCCTACGAGCAGTACTTC
.	.	TRBV5-6	TRBJ2-1	CARSPDRIPYNEQFF	TGTGCCAGAAGCCCAGACAGGATCCCCTATAATGAGCAGTTCTTC
.	.	TRBV12-3/TRBV12-4	TRBJ2-7	CASSLRHGMPEQYF	TGTGCCAGCAGTTTGAGACATGGGATGCCCGAGCAGTACTTC
.	TRBD2	TRBV12-3/TRBV12-4	TRBJ2-1	CASNLAGTSGNEQFF	TGTGCCAGCAATTTAGCCGGGACTAGCGGGAATGAGCAGTTCTTC
.	.	TRBV7-7	TRBJ2-7	CASSLGREGEQYF	TGTGCTAGCAGCTTAGGGCGGGAAGGGGAGCAGTACTTC
.	.	TRBV4-1	TRBJ1-1	CTSSVGNTEAFF	TGCACCAGCAGCGTAGGGAACACTGAAGCTTTCTTT
.	.	TRBV7-8	TRBJ1-1	CASSLGGWTQSILF	TGTGCCAGCAGCTTAGGAGGATGGACTCAATCCATTCTCTTT
few	.	TRBV2	TRBJ2-3	CASTRENTDTQYF	TGTGCCAGCACGCGGGAAAACACAGATACGCAGTATTTT
once	.	TRBV11-2	TRBJ2-1	CANSLEGGSICGQFF	TGTGCCAACAGCTTAGAGGGAGGAAGTATCTGTGGGCAGTTCTTC